What follows are 25 T cell receptor beta chains derived from one specimen sequenced in a study of PD-1 blockade in classical Hodgkin lymphoma. Only in-frame clones appear in the TCRdb table, and some are missing; sequencing was by immunoSEQ multiplex PCR. Seen here are under 20,000 clones, approximately 80% observed once, and the top ten hold around two fifths. The time point denotes: cycle 4 day 1 (C4D1), after five to seven weeks of nivolumab. With no exception, relapse followed autologous stem cell transplantation in all patients, and brentuximab vedotin exposure varied. The sequencing used peripheral blood mononuclear cells (PBMCs), collected before the fourth cycle of nivolumab. The receptors originated from a human donor with classical Hodgkin lymphoma.

This sequence joins TRBV7-9 and TRBJ2-7, with 8 positions matching TRBD2. Per germline, CDR1 SEHNR and CDR2 FQNEAQ (reference sequence). The CDR3 contains 13 residues. Trimming removed 5 bases from V and 3 bases from J; junction bases left unmatched: 3. The CDR3 coding sequence is TGTGCCAGCAGCCTCAGCGGGAGCTACGAGCAGTACTTC. Translation gives CASSLSGSYEQYF.

The chain carries TRBV4-1 and TRBJ1-5, with D unresolved. V was trimmed by 2 bases and J by 5 bases, leaving 10 bases between them. Germline V gene sequence: CDR1 MGHRA, CDR2 YSYEKL. The CDR3 spans 14 residues. CDR3 bases: TGCGCCAGCAGCCAACAAGGGTCTCATCAGCCCCAGCATTTT. Protein: CASSQQGSHQPQHF.

This clone has more than one count but fewer than ten. The chain carries TRBV20-1 and TRBJ2-1; D remains unclear. Per the germline V gene, CDR1 is DFQATT and CDR2 is SNEGSKA (reference sequence). This CDR3 has 11 amino acids. Trimming left V 3 bases short and J 4 bases short, with 4 bases between. CDR3 nucleotide sequence: TGCAGTGCTAGGACTTACAATGAGCAGTTCTTC. It translates to CSARTYNEQFF.

The chain is built from TRBV28 and TRBJ2-7; 8 positions agree with TRBD1. Germline CDR1 and CDR2: MDHEN and SYDVKM. The CDR3 contains 17 residues. Unmatched junction bases numbered 19, after V lost 10 bases and J lost 2 bases. The CDR3 loop reads CATYSRGRGQTPYEQYF. CDR3 DNA: TGTGCCACCTATTCCAGGGGGCGAGGCCAGACCCCCTACGAGCAGTACTTC. The entire variable domain, with the rest obtained from reference TRBV28 and TRBJ2-7, is as follows: DVKVTQSSRYLVKRTGEKVFLECVQDMDHENMFWYRQDPGLGLRLIYFSYDVKMKEKGDIPEGYSVSREKKERFSLILESASTNQTSMYLCATYSRGRGQTPYEQYFGPGTRLTVT.

V usage is TRBV10-3 and J usage is TRBJ2-2; D ambiguous. CDR3 length: 14 amino acids. Trimming took 7 bases from V and 4 from J, leaving 13 bases between them. Germline V gene lookup returns CDR1 ENHRY and CDR2 SYGVKD. CDR3 in DNA: TGTGCCATCACACCTAGTTGGAGCACCGGGGAGCTGTTTTTT. This gives the protein CAITPSWSTGELFF.

V usage is TRBV19 and J usage is TRBJ1-3, with TRBD1 as a possible D gene (5 bases). The germline V gene has CDR1 LNHDA and CDR2 SQIVND (reference sequence). The CDR3 consists of 15 residues. Trimming pared 5 bases from V and 5 bases from J, leaving 16 bases between. CDR3 coding DNA: TGTGCCAGTAGTGCCCGACAGTTCGGAAGAAACACCATATATTTT. Protein sequence: CASSARQFGRNTIYF.

The rearrangement joins TRBV10-1 to TRBJ2-1; maybe TRBD2 (5 bases). The CDR3 is 15 amino acids. With 5 bases removed from V and 6 bases from J, the gap between germline ends came to 17 bases. Germline CDR1 reads WNHNN; CDR2 reads SYGVQD (reference sequence). Here the CDR3 reads CASSPVGLRFNEQFF. The CDR3, as DNA: TGCGCCAGCAGTCCAGTTGGACTCCGCTTCAATGAGCAGTTCTTC.

V usage is TRBV7-2 and J usage is TRBJ2-3; D call uncertain. CDR3 size: 15 residues. V lost 2 bases and J lost 2, with 11 bases in between. Germline V gene data show CDR1 as SGHTA and CDR2 as FQGNSA. The CDR3 sequence: CASSLLSRLTDTQYF. DNA of the CDR3: TGTGCCAGCAGCTTATTATCCAGACTCACAGATACGCAGTATTTT.

The rearrangement uses TRBV18 and TRBJ1-2, with no clear D. V gave up 0 bases and J gave up 9 bases, with 11 bases separating them. CDR3 length: 13 amino acids. CDR1 is KGHSH, CDR2 LQKENI, per germline. The CDR3 DNA sequence: TGTGCCAGCTCACCACCAACGTCTATACGCTACACCTTC. This codes for CASSPPTSIRYTF.

This clone was found a few times. This rearrangement joins TRBV11-2 to TRBJ1-1; TRBD1 agrees at 7 bases. The V and J ends lost 1 base and 1 base, in that order; junction bases with no gene match: 6. Germline V gene sequence: CDR1 SGHAT, CDR2 FQNNGV. This CDR3 is built from 16 residues. The CDR3 is CASSLALWTGNTEAFF. CDR3 bases: TGTGCCAGCAGCTTAGCTTTATGGACAGGGAACACTGAAGCTTTCTTT.

The chain recombines TRBV5-4 with TRBJ1-2, with D uncertain. The V end was cut by 0 bases, the J end by 6 bases, with 18 bases between. The CDR3 totals 16 residues. The germline V gene encodes CDR1 SGHNT and CDR2 YYREEE (reference sequence). The CDR3 loop is CASSLEGRRGPDGYTF. CDR3 bases: TGTGCCAGCAGCTTGGAAGGTCGCCGTGGGCCGGATGGCTACACCTTC. Looking up the rest from reference TRBV5-4 and TRBJ1-2 gives the full variable domain: ETGVTQSPTHLIKTRGQQVTLRCSSQSGHNTVSWYQQALGQGPQFIFQYYREEENGRGNFPPRFSGLQFPNYSSELNVNALELDDSALYLCASSLEGRRGPDGYTFGSGTRLTVV.

The chain has TRBV6-1 and TRBJ1-2; 7 nucleotides match TRBD1. The CDR3 consists of 13 residues. CDR1 and CDR2 from the germline V gene are MNHNS and SASEGT. Trimming removed 11 bases from V and 2 bases from J; junction bases left unmatched: 8. The CDR3 DNA reads as TGTGCCGATGGGGACAGTAGAAACTATGGCTACACCTTC. Its protein is CADGDSRNYGYTF.

The chain employs TRBV4-1 and TRBJ1-3; D call uncertain. This CDR3 is built from 16 residues. CDR1 is MGHRA, CDR2 YSYEKL, per germline. Trimming left V 0 bases short and J 4 bases short, with 13 bases between. In nucleotides, the CDR3 is TGCGCCAGCAGCCAAGATCAAGGAATAGAAGGAAACACCATATATTTT. Translating gives CASSQDQGIEGNTIYF.

The chain combines TRBV7-8 with TRBJ1-2; no firm D call. CDR3 length equals 11 residues. The V end lost 1 base, the J end lost 7 bases, and 4 bases lay between the germline ends. CDR1 is SGHVS and CDR2 is FQNEAQ in the germline V gene. The CDR3 bases are TGTGCCAGCAGCTTAGATGTTGGCTACACCTTC. It specifies CASSLDVGYTF.

This clone was detected only a few times. The rearrangement links TRBV6-1 to TRBJ2-7; no definite D call. Between the trimmed V and J ends, which lost 4 bases and 0 bases, there was a span of 13 bases. In germline, CDR1 is MNHNS, CDR2 SASEGT. The length of the CDR3 is 15 residues. The DNA for the CDR3 is TGTGCCAGCAGTGTCTCGACGGGCGGCTCCTACGAGCAGTACTTC. Its translation is CASSVSTGGSYEQYF.

This clone was seen a handful of times. V gene TRBV18 combines with J gene TRBJ1-1, with 7 positions matching TRBD1. There are 14 residues in the CDR3. Germline V gives CDR1 KGHSH, CDR2 LQKENI. The trim removed 4 bases at V and 5 bases at J, leaving 7 bases unmatched. This CDR3 is CASSRQGGSTEAFF. The DNA of the CDR3 is TGTGCCAGCTCACGACAAGGGGGCTCTACTGAAGCTTTCTTT.

Here the CDR3 reads CASSVGWAGDQPQHF. The CDR3 bases are TGTGCCAGCAGCGTAGGGTGGGCAGGGGATCAGCCCCAGCATTTT. This rearrangement joins TRBV9 to TRBJ1-5; D may be TRBD1 (6 bases). The germline V and J ends were trimmed by 0 bases and 5 bases, with 12 bases remaining between them. From germline, CDR1 is SGDLS and CDR2 YYNGEE. The CDR3 length is 15 residues.

This clone is judged medium-sized. The chain carries TRBV7-6 and TRBJ1-1; 8 positions match TRBD1. Germline V CDR1 and CDR2: SGHVS, FNYEAQ. Losses at the gene ends were 1 base for V and 2 bases for J; bases not matched to a gene: 3. CDR3 length: 15 residues. This CDR3 reads CASSLGRGRNTEAFF. The CDR3 DNA reads TGTGCCAGCAGCTTAGGCAGGGGGCGAAACACTGAAGCTTTCTTT.

The V and J genes are TRBV9 and TRBJ2-3, with 13 bases lining up with TRBD2. This CDR3 is built from 14 residues. Per germline, CDR1 SGDLS and CDR2 YYNGEE. With 3 bases clipped from V and 6 bases from J, the junction kept 1 base outside the gene matches. The CDR3 sequence: CASSAGLAGDTQYF. In DNA form, the CDR3 reads TGTGCCAGCAGCGCGGGACTAGCGGGGGATACGCAGTATTTT.

This clone was observed a few times. The chain joins TRBV27 to TRBJ1-1; 11 bases are a match to TRBD1. The trim removed 8 bases at V and 1 base at J, leaving 3 bases unmatched. Germline assignment: CDR1 MNHEY and CDR2 SMNVEV (reference sequence). The CDR3 spans 14 residues. CDR3 amino acids: CASLGTGGNTEAFF. The CDR3 DNA is TGTGCCAGCCTAGGGACAGGGGGGAACACTGAAGCTTTCTTT.

The CDR3 loop reads CASTGYGNTIYF. Written as DNA, the CDR3 is TGTGCCAGTACGGGGTATGGAAACACCATATATTTT. This sequence joins TRBV19 and TRBJ1-3; D gene uncertain. CDR1 and CDR2 from the germline V gene are LNHDA and SQIVND (reference sequence). The V gene lost 7 bases and the J gene lost 3 bases, with 7 bases spanning the gap. CDR3 length: 12 amino acids.

This clone was seen only once. The V call is TRBV10-3, the J call TRBJ2-1; 7 bases match TRBD1. After removal of 11 bases from V and 4 bases from J, the junction contained 8 bases not matched to a gene. CDR1 and CDR2 (germline): ENHRY, SYGVKD. This CDR3 comprises 13 residues. This chain's CDR3 is CAAEGTEYNEQFF. Here the CDR3 DNA reads TGTGCCGCCGAAGGGACAGAATACAATGAGCAGTTCTTC.

The CDR3 sequence is CASSSRQGALPSSYEQYF. The CDR3 DNA is TGTGCCAGCAGTTCGAGACAGGGGGCACTACCCAGCTCCTACGAGCAGTACTTC. This chain connects TRBV2 to TRBJ2-7; 10 nucleotides align to TRBD1. CDR1 and CDR2 (germline): SNHLY, FYNNEI. Trimming took 5 bases from V and 0 from J; bases not matched to a gene: 13. The CDR3 has 18 amino acids.

This clone was detected only a few times. The chain uses TRBV7-9 and TRBJ2-7; 8 bases map to TRBD1. The length of the CDR3 is 16 residues. The junction had 8 bases not matched to a gene; V was cut back by 2 bases and J by 2 bases. Germline assignment: CDR1 SEHNR and CDR2 FQNEAQ (reference sequence). The CDR3 region has the DNA TGTGCCAGCAGCTTACTAAGGGACAGGTCAACCTACGAGCAGTACTTC. This translates into CASSLLRDRSTYEQYF.

The gene calls are TRBV5-1 and TRBJ1-1; tentatively, D is TRBD1 (5 bases). Germline V gene sequence: CDR1 SGHRS, CDR2 YFSETQ. V lost 0 bases to trimming and J lost 5 bases, with 11 bases between them. This CDR3 comprises 14 residues. This CDR3 reads CASSLEGRGTEAFF. CDR3 nucleotide sequence: TGCGCCAGCAGCTTGGAGGGACGGGGGACTGAAGCTTTCTTT.